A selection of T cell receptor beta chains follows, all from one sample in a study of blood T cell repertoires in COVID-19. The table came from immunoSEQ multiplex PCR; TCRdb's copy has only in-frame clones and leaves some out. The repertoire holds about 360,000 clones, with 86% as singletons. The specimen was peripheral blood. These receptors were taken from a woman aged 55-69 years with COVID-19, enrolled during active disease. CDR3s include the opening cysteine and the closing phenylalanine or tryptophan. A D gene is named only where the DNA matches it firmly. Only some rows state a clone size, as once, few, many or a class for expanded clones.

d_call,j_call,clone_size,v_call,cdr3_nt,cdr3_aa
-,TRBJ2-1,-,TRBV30,TGTGCCTGGGGCACAGGATATGTGATTGATGAGCAGTTCTTC,CAWGTGYVIDEQFF
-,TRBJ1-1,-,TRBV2,TGTGCCAGTACCCGTGAGGGTAACACTGAAGCTTTCTTT,CASTREGNTEAFF
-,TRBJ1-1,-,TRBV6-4,TGTGCCAGCAGTGAAATATTCCGGGGGGATGCTTTCTTT,CASSEIFRGDAFF
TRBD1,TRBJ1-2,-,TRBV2,TGTGCCAGCAGGGTTATCCGACAGGGTGGCTACACCTTC,CASRVIRQGGYTF
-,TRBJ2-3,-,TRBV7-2,TGTGCCAGCAGCTTGGCAGGTTGGGGCACAGATACGCAGTATTTT,CASSLAGWGTDTQYF
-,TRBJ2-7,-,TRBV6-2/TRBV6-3,TGTGCCAGCAGTTATCCGACCGGGACTCCGTCCTCCTACGAGCAGTACTTC,CASSYPTGTPSSYEQYF
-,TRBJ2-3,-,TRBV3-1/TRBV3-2,TGTGCCAGCAGCCAAGGGGTGAGGAAAAATACGCAGTATTTT,CASSQGVRKNTQYF
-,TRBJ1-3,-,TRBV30,TGTGCCTGGAGTCGGGGTGGAAACACCATATATTTT,CAWSRGGNTIYF
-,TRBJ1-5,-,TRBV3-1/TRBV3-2,TGTGCCAGCAGCCAGGGCCTCCCGATCGGCGGCAATCAGCCCCAGCATTTT,CASSQGLPIGGNQPQHF
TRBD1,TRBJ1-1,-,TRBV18,TGTGCCAGCTCACCCGCCGGGACAGAGAACACTGAAGCTTTCTTT,CASSPAGTENTEAFF
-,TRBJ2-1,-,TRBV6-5,TGTGCCAGCTCCCCGGGGGGGGACAGTGGGCAGTTCTTC,CASSPGGDSGQFF
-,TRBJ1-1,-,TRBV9,TGTGCCAGCGCCAGGGGAGGGGACACTGAAGCTTTCTTT,CASARGGDTEAFF
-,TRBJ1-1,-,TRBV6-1,TGTGCCAGCAGTGACCGAGGGAACACTGAAGCTTTCTTT,CASSDRGNTEAFF
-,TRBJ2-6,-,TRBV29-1,TGCAGCGTTGCGGGACACTCTGGGGCCAACGTCCTGACTTTC,CSVAGHSGANVLTF
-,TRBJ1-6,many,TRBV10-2,TGCGCCAGCAGGGAAGACACCAGGAATTCACCCCTCCACTTT,CASREDTRNSPLHF
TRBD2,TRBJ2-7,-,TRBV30,TGTGCCTGGGTGCCCGAGGCCCTCTGGGGGGGAGAGCAGTACTTC,CAWVPEALWGGEQYF
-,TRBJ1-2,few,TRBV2,TGTGCCAGCAGGACCGCGGCCTCTGGCTACACCTTC,CASRTAASGYTF
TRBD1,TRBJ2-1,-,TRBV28,TGTGCCAGCAGGTCCCTGGGACAGCCTAGCTCCTACAATGAGCAGTTCTTC,CASRSLGQPSSYNEQFF
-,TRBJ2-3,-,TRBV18,TGTGCCAGCTCACGCGTCGACACAGATACGCAGTATTTT,CASSRVDTDTQYF
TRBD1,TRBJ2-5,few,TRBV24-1,TGTGCCACCAGTGATTCAAGACAGGGGGCGAAGACCCAGTACTTC,CATSDSRQGAKTQYF
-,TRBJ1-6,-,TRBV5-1,TGCGCCAGCAGCTTGTCAGGGGACTATAATTCACCCCTCCACTTT,CASSLSGDYNSPLHF